This T cell receptor (beta chain) stems from a study of T cells expressing NK-cell markers. TCRdb reprocessed the 5' RACE reads, with one entry per CDR3 protein and no DNA. This table lists 150,000 to 180,000 distinct CDR3 sequences. Whole-study results and caveats: For 6 or 7 donors, the dominant NKG2C+ clonotypes made up about 1.0-7.5% of their CD8+ T cells.

The CDR3 is 14 residues long. From germline, CDR1 is MNHNY and CDR2 SVGAGI (reference sequence). For this clonotype: Antigen specificity is unknown.

The chain recombines TRBV6-6 with TRBJ2-1; TCRdb proposes TRBD2, but this gene call is untestable without DNA. Sequencing was carried out using blood T cells: a sorted CD56 or NKG2C T cell subset, CD4+ or CD8+ T cells, or bulk PBMC T cells (not recorded which). This clonotype was obtained from a woman between 50 and 59 years old in good health. CDR3 residues: CASSSGVLYNEQFF.